A single sample is the source of the 20 T cell receptor beta chains below, sequenced in a study of ipilimumab plus nivolumab after autologous stem cell transplantation (dated by TCRdb to the early 2020s). Library preparation employed the immunoSEQ multiplex PCR assay. The source is immuneACCESS, and TCRdb retained only in-frame sequences with V and J called. Part of the clones is not carried over; for the studies checked, unresolved V genes explain less than half of this, and the remainder is unexplained. A total of approximately 84,000 clones appear in this sample, 75% to 85% of them only once. The biggest ten clones account for approximately 2.2% of the sample. The material sequenced was PBMCs, taken in a trial of ipilimumab plus nivolumab as post-transplant consolidation. The receptors were gathered from a male donor with diffuse large B-cell lymphoma.

This clone was seen once. This sequence joins TRBV19 and TRBJ2-3, with D possibly TRBD2 on 5 matching bases. V lost 3 bases and J 6 bases, leaving 19 bases between the germline ends. Per the germline V gene, CDR1 is LNHDA and CDR2 is SQIVND (reference sequence). The CDR3 spans 16 residues. Written as DNA, the CDR3 is TGTGCCAGTAGTATTGGACTGGGGATCACCACGGATACGCAGTATTTT. Residues: CASSIGLGITTDTQYF.

The chain recombines TRBV7-9 with TRBJ2-7; perhaps D is TRBD1 or TRBD2 (5 bases each). Germline V gene data show CDR1 as SEHNR and CDR2 as FQNEAQ (reference sequence). V lost 6 bases, J lost 1 base, and 13 bases lay in between. There are 14 residues in the CDR3. CDR3 residues: CASRPEGQSYEQYF. The CDR3 DNA follows: TGTGCCAGCAGACCCGAGGGGCAATCCTACGAGCAGTACTTC.

The chain uses TRBV10-3 and TRBJ1-1, with D maybe TRBD1 (6 bases). The length of the CDR3 is 15 residues. The germline CDR1 and CDR2 sequences are ENHRY and SYGVKD. V was cut by 5 bases and J by 2 bases, with 15 bases left in between. CDR3 in DNA: TGTGCCATCAGTAATCAGGGAGGGGGAAACACTGAAGCTTTCTTT. Its protein product is CAISNQGGGNTEAFF.

The rearrangement uses TRBV19 and TRBJ1-1; no firm D call. V was cut by 3 bases and J by 1 base, with 6 bases left in between. This CDR3 comprises 13 residues. Germline CDR1 LNHDA, CDR2 SQIVND (reference sequence). Here the CDR3 reads CASSIYGNTEAFF. The CDR3 DNA sequence: TGTGCCAGTAGTATCTACGGGAACACTGAAGCTTTCTTT.

V usage is TRBV11-2 and J usage is TRBJ2-5; 7 nucleotides line up with TRBD1. Trimming removed 3 bases from V and 4 bases from J; junction bases left unmatched: 5. The CDR3 is 14 amino acids. Germline V gene sequence: CDR1 SGHAT, CDR2 FQNNGV. CDR3 bases: TGTGCCAGCAGCTTTAGTTCAGGGGGAGAGACCCAGTACTTC. Translating it yields CASSFSSGGETQYF.

The chain has TRBV27 and TRBJ2-2; D ambiguous. The V and J ends lost 2 bases and 5 bases respectively, with 6 bases between them. There are 13 residues in the CDR3. Germline CDR1 and CDR2: MNHEY and SMNVEV (reference sequence). CDR3 loop: CASSLPVTGELFF. Here the CDR3 DNA reads TGTGCCAGCAGTTTACCAGTTACCGGGGAGCTGTTTTTT.

The count of this clone is one. The rearrangement joins TRBV4-1 to TRBJ1-1, with TRBD1 matching over 8 bases. The CDR3 covers 15 residues. The V gene's germline CDR1 is MGHRA and CDR2 YSYEKL. V shed 2 bases, J shed 0 bases, and the junction held 2 bases outside the gene matches. CDR3 residues: CASSQRTGMNTEAFF. The CDR3 nucleotides read TGCGCCAGCAGCCAACGGACAGGGATGAACACTGAAGCTTTCTTT.

V gene TRBV4-2 combines with J gene TRBJ2-3; D uncertain. CDR1 and CDR2 from the germline V gene are LGHNA and YNFKEQ. CDR3 length: 13 residues. Trimming cost V 5 bases and J 4 bases, with 10 bases left between them. The CDR3 protein is CASSLGRADTQYF. The CDR3 region has the DNA TGTGCCAGCAGCTTGGGAAGGGCAGATACGCAGTATTTT.

V and J are TRBV15 and TRBJ1-1; D is unclear. The CDR3 covers 14 residues. Trimming took 5 bases from V and 0 from J, leaving 10 bases between them. Germline-derived CDR1 and CDR2 are LNHNV and YYDKDF (reference sequence). This CDR3 is CATSPGGVNTEAFF. The CDR3 nucleotides read TGTGCCACCAGCCCAGGTGGTGTGAACACTGAAGCTTTCTTT.

The DNA of the CDR3 is TGCGCCAGCAGCTTGGTGGGTCTAGCGGGGGCCTCAACAGATACGCAGTATTTT. Translation: CASSLVGLAGASTDTQYF. The chain is built from TRBV5-1 and TRBJ2-3, with 10 bases lining up with TRBD2. CDR3 size: 18 residues. V dropped 0 bases and J dropped 3; count of bases not matched to a gene: 10. Germline values: CDR1 SGHRS, CDR2 YFSETQ.

This clone showed up just once. CDR3 amino acids: CASSQDVPGGTGELFF. Here the CDR3 DNA reads TGTGCCAGCAGCCAAGATGTACCAGGGGGAACCGGGGAGCTGTTTTTT. The chain has TRBV4-2 and TRBJ2-2, with TRBD1 matching 7 bases. The V segment lost 0 bases and the J segment 5 bases; nucleotides outside the gene matches: 6. Germline CDR1 is LGHNA and CDR2 is YNFKEQ. The CDR3 is 16 residues long.

The rearrangement links TRBV27 to TRBJ2-3; no definite D call. The germline V gene has CDR1 MNHEY and CDR2 SMNVEV (reference sequence). CDR3 length: 15 residues. Deletions cut 2 bases from V and 2 bases from J, with 11 bases between. CDR3 region: CASSLGSVHTDTQYF. CDR3 DNA: TGTGCCAGCAGTTTAGGATCTGTCCACACAGATACGCAGTATTTT.

The chain links TRBV27 to TRBJ2-2; D might be TRBD2 (6 bases). The germline V gene has CDR1 MNHEY and CDR2 SMNVEV (reference sequence). CDR3 length: 17 residues. The V end was cut by 4 bases, the J end by 3 bases, with 18 bases between. CDR3 sequence: CASSYEVGGRDTGELFF. CDR3 coding DNA: TGTGCCAGCAGTTATGAGGTCGGGGGAAGGGACACCGGGGAGCTGTTTTTT.

J is TRBJ2-2 and V is TRBV27, with a tentative D call TRBD2 (7 bases). Per the germline V gene, CDR1 is MNHEY and CDR2 is SMNVEV (reference sequence). The CDR3 consists of 16 residues. V shed 7 bases and J shed 6 bases, with 21 bases lying between them. CDR3 in amino acids: CASTLRGGGVAGELFF. CDR3 in DNA: TGTGCCAGCACATTAAGGGGGGGCGGAGTTGCCGGGGAGCTGTTTTTT.

About this clone: Relative to the germline gene, one junction end is altered; a read error may explain this. This chain uses TRBV6-1 with TRBJ2-5; weak D call: TRBD2 (5 bases). Germline V CDR1 and CDR2: MNHNS, SASEGT. The CDR3 is 15 amino acids. This CDR3 reads CVSSPLAGVGETQYF. The CDR3 region has the DNA TGTGTCAGCAGCCCCCTGGCGGGCGTCGGGGAGACCCAGTACTTC.

V is TRBV7-2 and J is TRBJ2-2, with a tentative D call TRBD1 (5 bases). V was trimmed by 8 bases and J by 1 base, leaving 14 bases between them. Germline-derived CDR1 and CDR2 are SGHTA and FQGNSA. The CDR3 contains 15 residues. The CDR3 is CASAQGALNTGELFF. The CDR3 nucleotides are TGTGCCAGCGCTCAAGGGGCGCTGAACACCGGGGAGCTGTTTTTT.

The rearrangement links TRBV5-8 to TRBJ1-5; 8 nucleotides align to TRBD1. The CDR3 has 16 residues. V shed 3 bases, J shed 3 bases, and the junction held 8 bases outside the gene matches. Germline lookup yields CDR1 SGHTS and CDR2 YDEGEE. CDR3 nucleotides: TGTGCCAGCAGCTCGGACAGGGCCCGGCCCAATCAGCCCCAGCATTTT. It yields the protein CASSSDRARPNQPQHF. Using reference TRBV5-8 and TRBJ1-5 for the parts outside the CDR3, the full variable domain is EAGVTQSPTHLIKTRGQQATLRCSPISGHTSVYWYQQALGLGLQFLLWYDEGEERNRGNFPPRFSGRQFPNYSSELNVNALELEDSALYLCASSSDRARPNQPQHFGDGTRLSIL.

V and J are TRBV2 and TRBJ2-3, with D possibly being TRBD2 (6 bases). V lost 5 bases, J lost 1 base, and 16 bases lay in between. Germline CDR1 SNHLY, CDR2 FYNNEI. CDR3 size: 16 residues. The CDR3 spells CASSRVGGAGTDTQYF. DNA of the CDR3: TGTGCCAGCAGTCGCGTAGGCGGGGCCGGCACAGATACGCAGTATTTT.

This clone was detected only a few times. This chain joins TRBV27 and TRBJ1-6; D may be TRBD1 (5 bases). Germline-derived CDR1 and CDR2 are MNHEY and SMNVEV (reference sequence). The CDR3 spans 14 residues. V lost 5 bases to trimming and J lost 16 bases, with 21 bases between them. The CDR3 nucleotides are TGTGCCAGCAGTCCCCCAGGACAAGCCCTTAAGCTCCACTTT. Translation gives CASSPPGQALKLHF.

This clone was observed a handful of times. The V and J genes are TRBV21-1 and TRBJ1-6. TRBV21-1 constitutes a pseudogene. This CDR3 is built from 16 residues. CDR3 amino acids: CASSPLGGFNGSPLHF. The DNA for the CDR3 is TGTGCCAGCAGCCCCTTGGGAGGGTTCAACGGGTCACCCCTCCACTTT.